This T cell receptor beta chain was observed in a study of CD8+CD57+ T cells in acquired aplastic anemia. On the study more broadly: The average for DNA from sorted CD4+ and CD8+ cells was 3.2 ug. Study observations and caveats: Patients and controls shared some 30 CD8+ CDR3 sequences, highly expressed in patients.

About this clonotype itself: Its antigen remains unidentified.

Investigators profiled TCR beta VDJ and CDR3 from genomic DNA template. TCRdb itself ran the reads through MiXCR, one entry per CDR3 protein. In the table there are tens of thousands of distinct CDR3 sequences, just over 70% of which are singletons. The V gene end was trimmed by 3 bases and the J gene end by 4 bases; junction bases not matched to a gene: 6. Germline V gives CDR1 DFQATT, CDR2 SNEGSKA (reference sequence). The CDR3 totals 14 residues. Patients who underwent sequencing had shown CD8+CD57+ cell expansion by flow cytometry. There were no patients without severe acquired aplastic anemia. This clonotype originated in a human donor with aplastic anemia. The rearrangement joins TRBV20-1 to TRBJ1-2, with 9 bases fitting TRBD1. Sequenced sample: sorted CD4+, CD8+, or CD8+CD57+ T cells (not recorded which) from PBMCs. The CDR3 protein is CSARQDRGFYGYTF. Here the CDR3 DNA reads TGCAGTGCTAGGCAGGACAGGGGTTTCTATGGCTACACCTTC.